Each of the 3 T cell receptor beta chains below was sequenced from the same sample in a study of CD8 T cells in Susac syndrome. Random hexamers served to reverse transcribe roughly 0.5 to 1 ug RNA. Each CDR3 protein gets one entry after TCRdb re-called the immunoSEQ multiplex PCR reads with MiXCR. The sample records roughly 220,000 distinct CDR3 sequences, 94% being singletons. The sequencing input was CD4+ T cells from PBMCs. Source of these receptors: a human donor with Susac syndrome.

This rearrangement joins TRBV4-3 to TRBJ2-7; 7 nucleotides match TRBD1. CDR3 length: 17 residues. In germline, CDR1 is LGHNA, CDR2 YSLEER. Trimming removed 4 bases from V and 0 bases from J; junction bases left unmatched: 12. In DNA form, the CDR3 reads TGCGCCAGCAGCCCCCTGGCCGGTAGGGACAGCTCCTACGAGCAGTACTTC. This encodes CASSPLAGRDSSYEQYF.

The genes are TRBV7-9 and TRBJ2-7, with no clear D. V was clipped by 7 bases and J by 4 bases, with 11 bases between them. CDR1 and CDR2 from the germline V gene are SEHNR and FQNEAQ (reference sequence). The CDR3 is 12 residues long. The DNA of the CDR3 is TGTGCCAGCAACGGACCGACTTACGAGCAGTACTTC. Its protein is CASNGPTYEQYF.

The chain has TRBV9 and TRBJ2-3, with 12 nucleotides matching TRBD2. CDR1 and CDR2 from the germline V gene are SGDLS and YYNGEE. J was trimmed by 6 bases and V by 0 bases; bases with no gene match: 8. The CDR3 sequence is 17 residues long. CDR3 amino acids: CASSVEASGGAWDTQYF. CDR3 DNA sequence: TGTGCCAGCAGCGTAGAGGCTAGCGGGGGGGCATGGGATACGCAGTATTTT.